This T cell receptor beta chain is from a study of T cell changes during pregnancy in multiple sclerosis. The length of the CDR3 is 14 residues. CDR1 is SGDLS and CDR2 is YYNGEE in the germline V gene. V lost 5 bases and J 0 bases, leaving 8 bases between the germline ends. Method: immunoSEQ multiplex PCR; TCRdb's copy keeps in-frame clones and lacks some. The data show 35,000 to 40,000 clones, with 91% seen just once and 5% to 6.5% held by the top ten. Source: CD8+ T cells from peripheral blood mononuclear cells, taken in the second trimester of pregnancy. The rearrangement uses TRBV9 and TRBJ2-2, with D perhaps TRBD2 (6 bases). The sequence came from a female donor with multiple sclerosis, enrolled in a pregnancy study. DNA for the CDR3: TGTGCCAGCAGTAGCGGATCGAACACCGGGGAGCTGTTTTTT. It translates to CASSSGSNTGELFF.